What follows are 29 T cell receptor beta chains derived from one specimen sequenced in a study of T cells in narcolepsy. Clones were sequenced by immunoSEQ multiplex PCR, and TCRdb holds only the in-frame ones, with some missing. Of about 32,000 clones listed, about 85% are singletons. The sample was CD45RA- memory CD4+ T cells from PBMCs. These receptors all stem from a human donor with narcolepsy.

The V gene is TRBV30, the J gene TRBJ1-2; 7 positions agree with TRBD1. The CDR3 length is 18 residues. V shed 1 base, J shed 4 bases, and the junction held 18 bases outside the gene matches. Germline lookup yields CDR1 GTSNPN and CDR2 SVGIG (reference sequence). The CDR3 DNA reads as TGTGCCTGGAGTGCCCCCGGGACAGCTCTAACTAGGGGCTATGGCTACACCTTC. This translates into CAWSAPGTALTRGYGYTF.

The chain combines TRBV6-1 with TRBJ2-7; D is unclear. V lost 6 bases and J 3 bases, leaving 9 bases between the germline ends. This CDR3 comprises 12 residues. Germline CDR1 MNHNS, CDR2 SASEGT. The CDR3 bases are TGTGCCAGCAGCCTGGACGGCTACGAGCAGTACTTC. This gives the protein CASSLDGYEQYF.

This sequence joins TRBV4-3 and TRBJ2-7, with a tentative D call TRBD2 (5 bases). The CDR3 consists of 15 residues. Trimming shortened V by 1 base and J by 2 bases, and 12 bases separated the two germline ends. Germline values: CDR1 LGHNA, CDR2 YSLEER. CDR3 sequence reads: CASSQGPSWAYEQYF. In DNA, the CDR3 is TGCGCCAGCAGCCAAGGTCCTAGCTGGGCCTACGAGCAGTACTTC.

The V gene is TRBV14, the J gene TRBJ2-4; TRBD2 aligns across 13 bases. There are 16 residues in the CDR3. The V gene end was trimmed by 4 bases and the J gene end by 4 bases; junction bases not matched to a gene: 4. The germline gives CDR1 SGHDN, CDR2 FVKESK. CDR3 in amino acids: CASSLGTSGVKNIQYF. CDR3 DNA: TGTGCCAGCAGCCTCGGGACTAGCGGGGTGAAAAACATTCAGTACTTC.

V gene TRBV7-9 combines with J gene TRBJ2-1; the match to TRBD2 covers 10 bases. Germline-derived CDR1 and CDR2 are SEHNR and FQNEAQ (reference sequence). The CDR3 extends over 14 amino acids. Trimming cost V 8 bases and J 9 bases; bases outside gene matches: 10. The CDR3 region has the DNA TGTGCCAGCCTCCCGGGACTAGCGCTCCCTGAGCAGTTCTTC. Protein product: CASLPGLALPEQFF.

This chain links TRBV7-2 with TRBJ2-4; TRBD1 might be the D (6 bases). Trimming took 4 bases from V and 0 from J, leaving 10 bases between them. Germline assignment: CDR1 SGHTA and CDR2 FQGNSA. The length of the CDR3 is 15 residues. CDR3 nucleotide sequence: TGTGCCAGCAGCTCGCAGGGGAGAGCCAAAAACATTCAGTACTTC. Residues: CASSSQGRAKNIQYF.

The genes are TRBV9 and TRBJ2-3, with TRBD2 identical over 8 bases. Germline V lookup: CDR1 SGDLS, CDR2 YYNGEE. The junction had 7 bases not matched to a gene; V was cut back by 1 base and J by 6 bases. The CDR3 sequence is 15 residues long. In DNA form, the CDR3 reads TGTGCCAGCAGCGTACGGGGCGGGAGGAGGGATACGCAGTATTTT. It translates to CASSVRGGRRDTQYF.

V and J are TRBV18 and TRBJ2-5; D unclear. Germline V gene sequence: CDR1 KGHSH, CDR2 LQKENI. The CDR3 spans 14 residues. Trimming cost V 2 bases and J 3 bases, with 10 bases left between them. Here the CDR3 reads CASSPNDREETQYF. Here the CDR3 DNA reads TGTGCCAGCTCACCAAACGACCGTGAAGAGACCCAGTACTTC. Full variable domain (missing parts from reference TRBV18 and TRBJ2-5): NAGVMQNPRHLVRRRGQEARLRCSPMKGHSHVYWYRQLPEEGLKFMVYLQKENIIDESGMPKERFSAEFPKEGPSILRIQQVVRGDSAAYFCASSPNDREETQYFGPGTRLLVL.

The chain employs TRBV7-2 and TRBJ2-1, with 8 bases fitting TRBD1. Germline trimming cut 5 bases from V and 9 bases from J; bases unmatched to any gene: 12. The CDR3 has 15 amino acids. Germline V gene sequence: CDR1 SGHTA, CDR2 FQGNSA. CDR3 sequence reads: CASSVDRGSRGEQFF. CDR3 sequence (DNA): TGTGCCAGCAGCGTTGACAGGGGTAGCCGCGGTGAGCAGTTCTTC.

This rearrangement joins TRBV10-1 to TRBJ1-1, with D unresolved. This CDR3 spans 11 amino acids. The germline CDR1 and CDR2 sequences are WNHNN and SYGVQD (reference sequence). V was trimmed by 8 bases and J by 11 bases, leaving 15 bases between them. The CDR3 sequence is CASWVGRKAFF. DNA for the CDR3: TGCGCCAGCTGGGTTGGGAGGAAGGCTTTCTTT.

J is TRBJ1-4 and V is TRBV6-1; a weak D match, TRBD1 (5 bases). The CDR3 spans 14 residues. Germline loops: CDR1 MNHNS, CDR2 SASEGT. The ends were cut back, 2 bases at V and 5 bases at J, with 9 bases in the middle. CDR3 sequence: CASSERRVNEKLFF. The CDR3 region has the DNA TGTGCCAGCAGTGAACGCAGGGTGAATGAAAAACTGTTTTTT.

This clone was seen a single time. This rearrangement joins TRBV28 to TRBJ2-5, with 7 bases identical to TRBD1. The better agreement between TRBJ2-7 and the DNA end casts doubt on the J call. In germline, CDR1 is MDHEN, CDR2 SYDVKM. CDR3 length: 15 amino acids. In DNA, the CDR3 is TGTGCCAGCAGTGTGGTAAACAGGGGTAACCACGAGCAGTACTTC. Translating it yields CASSVVNRGNHEQYF.

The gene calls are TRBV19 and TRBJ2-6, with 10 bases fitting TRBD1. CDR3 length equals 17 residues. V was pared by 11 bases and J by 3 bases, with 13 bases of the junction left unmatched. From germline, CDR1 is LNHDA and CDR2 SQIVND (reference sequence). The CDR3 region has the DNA TGTGCCTGCAACACCCGGGACAGGGGAATTGGGGCCAACGTCCTGACTTTC. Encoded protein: CACNTRDRGIGANVLTF.

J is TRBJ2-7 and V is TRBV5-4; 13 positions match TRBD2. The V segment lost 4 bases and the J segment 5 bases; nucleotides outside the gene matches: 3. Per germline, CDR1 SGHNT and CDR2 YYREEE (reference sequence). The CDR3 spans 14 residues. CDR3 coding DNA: TGTGCCAGCAGCCGTGGGACTAGCGGGGACGAGCAGTACTTC. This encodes CASSRGTSGDEQYF.

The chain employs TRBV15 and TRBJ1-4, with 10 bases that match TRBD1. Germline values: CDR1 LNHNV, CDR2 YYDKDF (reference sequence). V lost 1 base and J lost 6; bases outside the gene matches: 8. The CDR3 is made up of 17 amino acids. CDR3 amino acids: CATSRGDRGPKDEKLFF. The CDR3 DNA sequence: TGTGCCACCAGCAGAGGAGACAGGGGGCCAAAAGATGAAAAACTGTTTTTT.

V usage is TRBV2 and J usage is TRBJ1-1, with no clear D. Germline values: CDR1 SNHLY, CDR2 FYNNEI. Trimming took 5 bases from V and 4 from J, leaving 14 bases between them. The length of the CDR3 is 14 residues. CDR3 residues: CASSYLEGSTEAFF. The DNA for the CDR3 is TGTGCCAGCAGTTACCTAGAGGGCAGCACTGAAGCTTTCTTT.

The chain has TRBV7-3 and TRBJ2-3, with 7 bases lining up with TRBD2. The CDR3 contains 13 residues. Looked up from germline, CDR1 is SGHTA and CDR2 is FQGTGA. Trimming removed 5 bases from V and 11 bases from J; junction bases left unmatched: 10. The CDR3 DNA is TGTGCCAGCAGCCCGGAGGGAGTAGCGGGGCAGTATTTT. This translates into CASSPEGVAGQYF. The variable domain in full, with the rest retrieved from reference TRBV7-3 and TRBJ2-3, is GAGVSQTPSNKVTEKGKYVELRCDPISGHTALYWYRQSLGQGPEFLIYFQGTGAADDSGLPNDRFFAVRPEGSVSTLKIQRTERGDSAVYLCASSPEGVAGQYFGPGTRLTVL.

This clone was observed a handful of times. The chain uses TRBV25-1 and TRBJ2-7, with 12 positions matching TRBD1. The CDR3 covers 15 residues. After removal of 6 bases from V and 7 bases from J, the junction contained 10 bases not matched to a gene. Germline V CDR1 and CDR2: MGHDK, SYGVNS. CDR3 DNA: TGTGCCAGCAGCATAACGGGACAGGGGGCGGGTGAGCAGTACTTC. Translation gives CASSITGQGAGEQYF.

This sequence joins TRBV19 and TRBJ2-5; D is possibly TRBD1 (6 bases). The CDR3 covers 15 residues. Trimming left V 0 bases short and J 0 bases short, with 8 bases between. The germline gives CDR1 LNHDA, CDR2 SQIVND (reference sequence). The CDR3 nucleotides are TGTGCCAGTAGTATAGAGGGGGCCCACCAAGAGACCCAGTACTTC. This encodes CASSIEGAHQETQYF.

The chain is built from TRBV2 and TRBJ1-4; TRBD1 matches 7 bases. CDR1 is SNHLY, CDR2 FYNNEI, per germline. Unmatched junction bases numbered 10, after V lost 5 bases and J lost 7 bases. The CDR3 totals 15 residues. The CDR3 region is CASSRQGSEGEKLFF. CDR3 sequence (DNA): TGTGCCAGCAGTCGACAGGGAAGTGAGGGTGAAAAACTGTTTTTT. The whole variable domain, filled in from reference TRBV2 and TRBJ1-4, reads EPEVTQTPSHQVTQMGQEVILRCVPISNHLYFYWYRQILGQKVEFLVSFYNNEISEKSEIFDDQFSVERPDGSNFTLKIRSTKLEDSAMYFCASSRQGSEGEKLFFGSGTQLSVL.

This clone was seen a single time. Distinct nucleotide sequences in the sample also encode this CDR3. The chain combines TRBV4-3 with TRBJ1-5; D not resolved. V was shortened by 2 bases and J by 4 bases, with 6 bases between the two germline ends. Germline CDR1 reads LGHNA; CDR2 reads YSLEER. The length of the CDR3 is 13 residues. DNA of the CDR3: TGCGCCAGCAGCCAATCCGGGAATCAGCCCCAGCATTTT. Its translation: CASSQSGNQPQHF.

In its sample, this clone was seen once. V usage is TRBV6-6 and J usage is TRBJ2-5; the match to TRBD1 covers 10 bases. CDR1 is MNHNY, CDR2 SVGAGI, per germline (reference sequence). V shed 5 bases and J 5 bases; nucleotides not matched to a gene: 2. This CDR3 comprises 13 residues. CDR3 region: CASSGGQGETQYF. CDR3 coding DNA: TGTGCCAGCAGTGGGGGACAGGGGGAGACCCAGTACTTC.

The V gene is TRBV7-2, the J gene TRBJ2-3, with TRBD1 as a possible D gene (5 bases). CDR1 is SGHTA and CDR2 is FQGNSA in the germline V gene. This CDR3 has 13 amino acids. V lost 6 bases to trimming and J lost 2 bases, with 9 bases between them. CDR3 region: CASSFGATDTQYF. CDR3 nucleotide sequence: TGTGCCAGCAGTTTTGGGGCCACAGATACGCAGTATTTT.

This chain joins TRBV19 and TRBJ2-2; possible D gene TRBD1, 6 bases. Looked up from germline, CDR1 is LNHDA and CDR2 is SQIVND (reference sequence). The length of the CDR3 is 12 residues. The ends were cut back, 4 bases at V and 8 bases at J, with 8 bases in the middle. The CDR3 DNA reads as TGTGCCAGTAGTACCACAGGGGGGGAGCTGTTTTTT. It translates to CASSTTGGELFF.

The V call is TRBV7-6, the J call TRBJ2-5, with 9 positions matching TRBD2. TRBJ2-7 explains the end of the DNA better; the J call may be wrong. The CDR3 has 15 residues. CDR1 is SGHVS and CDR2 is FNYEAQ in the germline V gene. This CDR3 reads CASSLAEVAGVEQYF. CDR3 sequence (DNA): TGTGCCAGCAGCTTAGCGGAGGTAGCGGGGGTCGAGCAGTACTTC.

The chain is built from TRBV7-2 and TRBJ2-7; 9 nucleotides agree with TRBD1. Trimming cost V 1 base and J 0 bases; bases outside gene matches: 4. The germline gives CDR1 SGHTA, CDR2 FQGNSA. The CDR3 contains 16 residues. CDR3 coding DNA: TGTGCCAGCAGCTTAGACGGGACAGGGATCTCCTACGAGCAGTACTTC. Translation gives CASSLDGTGISYEQYF.

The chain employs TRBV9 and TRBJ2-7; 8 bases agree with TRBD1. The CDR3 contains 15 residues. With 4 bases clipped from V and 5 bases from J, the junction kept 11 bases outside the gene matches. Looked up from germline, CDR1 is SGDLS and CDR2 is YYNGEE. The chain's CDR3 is CASSPTGALYHEQYF. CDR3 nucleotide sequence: TGTGCCAGCAGCCCGACAGGGGCCCTATACCACGAGCAGTACTTC.

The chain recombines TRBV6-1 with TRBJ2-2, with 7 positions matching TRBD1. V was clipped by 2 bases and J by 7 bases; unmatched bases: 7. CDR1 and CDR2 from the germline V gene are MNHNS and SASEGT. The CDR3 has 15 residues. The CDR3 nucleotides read TGTGCCAGCAGTGAATTGACAGGGTTTATCGGGGAGCTGTTTTTT. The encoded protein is CASSELTGFIGELFF.

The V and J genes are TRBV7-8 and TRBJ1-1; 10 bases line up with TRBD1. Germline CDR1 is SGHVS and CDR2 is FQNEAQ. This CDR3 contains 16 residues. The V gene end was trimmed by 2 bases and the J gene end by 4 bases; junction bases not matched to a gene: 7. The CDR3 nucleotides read TGTGCCAGCAGCTTACGACAGGGGGCGGCGAGCACTGAAGCTTTCTTT. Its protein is CASSLRQGAASTEAFF.